This entry is about one TCR beta chain. Its matching antigen is unknown. In the same sample, other DNA sequences code for this CDR3. This entry is derived from a study of shared clonotypes between healthy human individuals. The germline V gene encodes CDR1 SGHRS and CDR2 YFSETQ. Deletions cut 3 bases from V and 2 bases from J, with 10 bases between. This CDR3 comprises 14 residues. Method: immunoSEQ multiplex PCR; TCRdb's copy keeps in-frame clones and lacks some. Among roughly 330,000 clones listed, 74% were seen once. Study outcomes and limitations: Naive subsets tended to show greater estimated richness than memory subsets. Sequencing depth was expected to affect clonotype sharing among donors. About 5% of naive CD4 clonotypes were shared across a handful of donors.

J is TRBJ2-3 and V is TRBV5-1, with D possibly being TRBD2 (6 bases). The receptor was isolated from a man in his thirties or forties in good health. Sequencing input: memory CD4+ T cells sorted from blood. The sample's subset: CD45RA-negative fraction. Written as DNA, the CDR3 is TGCGCCAGCAGCTCTCGCGGGACCACAGATACGCAGTATTTT. Its translation: CASSSRGTTDTQYF.